This note documents a single T cell receptor beta chain sequence. Its antigen remains undetermined. Base qualities are missing; no much larger clone stands one base away. For CDR1 and CDR2, the germline V gene lists MRHNA and SNTAGT. V loses 3 bases of germline sequence and J loses 2 bases, and the interval between the two ends is 12 bases. Spanning cysteine to phenylalanine, the CDR3 consists of 15 amino acids. The retained sequence is limited to the CDR3, 45 bases, with the frame set at the first base. This specimen belongs to a study of graft-versus-host responses after intestinal transplantation (dated by TCRdb to the early 2020s). For the study in its entirety: Recipients received multivisceral, liver-intestinal, or isolated intestinal transplants. Every recipient was given anti-thymocyte globulin induction, then maintenance tacrolimus and steroids for 2 to 4 years. Graft-versus-host and host-versus-graft alloreactive T cell clones were tracked in the graft, circulation and bone marrow after intestinal transplantation using bulk TCR-beta CDR3 sequencing. To identify alloreactive clones, pre-transplant mixed lymphocyte reaction products were sequenced and then compared with unstimulated pre-transplant donor and recipient T cells. The cohort enrolled under 25 intestinal transplant recipients including one retransplant, and a few patients lacking pretransplant specimens were excluded. A peak of at least 4% donor T cells among recipient peripheral blood mononuclear cells was the definition used for donor T cell macrochimerism. Rather than being sequenced by the commercial service, samples from a few later patients were sequenced in-house on an Illumina MiSeq and processed with MiXCR.

Blood samples were collected up to 4 times in the first month after transplant and then at least monthly when available. Results the study describes overall, beyond this receptor: Peak levels of circulating GvH clones were associated with declines in HvG clones early after transplant. GvH clones were detected in recipient bone marrow, and some of these GvH clones were observed earlier in ileal mucosa or blood, consistent with an intestinal mucosal origin. The conclusions were limited by the relatively low number and heterogeneity of the intestinal transplant patients. In the allografts of patients with donor T cell macrochimerism, GvH to HvG T cell clonal ratios were high.

To prepare the library, the immunoSEQ multiplex PCR assay was applied. High-throughput TCR-beta CDR3 sequencing of genomic DNA from most patients was performed by Adaptive Biotechnologies. In the source study's methods: Adaptive's ImmunoSEQ software supplied the TCR sequencing data for 15 to 20 patients, while MiXCR and VDJtools were used to process a few other patients. Because the origin of CDR3 nucleotide sequences shared between donor and recipient could not be assigned, those sequences were removed. To be classed as alloreactive, a clone needed at least 2-fold expansion over unstimulated cells and a minimum CFSE-low frequency of 0.002% (template counts) or 0.001% (read counts). A clone was considered mappable if detected in the sequenced pre-transplant spleen, lymph node, or MLR CFSE-low populations of the donor or recipient. Cumulative frequency of alloreactive clones was calculated as a percentage of all sequences weighted by copy number. The source is immuneACCESS, and TCRdb retained only in-frame sequences with V and J called. Part of the clones is not carried over; for the studies checked, unresolved V genes explain less than half of this, and the remainder is unexplained. For V, J and clone size, that table is used; D and trimming come from the DNA. The sample table shows roughly 40,000 clones, and roughly 86% are seen once. The ten largest account for roughly 6.6% of the sample.

This clonotype originated in a human patient who received an intestinal transplant, so some T cells may come from the graft donor. The specimen comprised PBMCs, sampled 267 days after transplant. Recombination connected TRBV6-4 to TRBJ2-3, with a weak D call of TRBD1 (6 bases match). The CDR3 protein is CASSEGARATDTQYF. The DNA sequence reads TGTGCCAGCAGTGAGGGGGCCCGTGCCACAGATACGCAGTATTTT.